Listed below are T cell receptor beta chains from one sample, sequenced in a study of blood T cell repertoires in COVID-19. The method was immunoSEQ multiplex PCR; TCRdb's version includes in-frame clones alone and lacks a portion of them. This sample yields some 97,000 clones, of which 85% are seen a single time; 13% belongs to the top ten. Sequencing was carried out using peripheral blood. The receptors stem from a man aged 50-59 years with active or convalescent COVID-19. Both conserved end residues are part of each CDR3. The D gene is left open where the match is weak. Clone sizes are given selectively: once, few, many, or a class where the clone is expanded.

j_call d_call clone_size v_call cdr3_aa cdr3_nt
TRBJ2-1 TRBD1 NA TRBV24-1 CATSDLRTGNNEQFF TGTGCCACCAGTGATTTAAGGACAGGTAACAATGAGCAGTTCTTC
TRBJ2-1 TRBD2 NA TRBV6-5 CASSPSTSGFEQFF TGTGCCAGCAGTCCCTCTACTAGCGGGTTTGAGCAGTTCTTC
TRBJ2-7 TRBD2 NA TRBV2 CASSELFSGMDEQYF TGTGCCAGCAGTGAACTGTTTAGCGGGATGGACGAGCAGTACTTC
TRBJ1-2 TRBD1 once TRBV3-1/TRBV3-2 CASSDRTGGGYTF TGTGCCAGCAGCGACAGGACAGGGGGCGGCTACACCTTC
TRBJ1-5 NA NA TRBV12-5 CASGLGDTVVQPQHF TGTGCTAGTGGTTTGGGAGACACGGTGGTCCAGCCCCAGCATTTT
TRBJ2-1 TRBD2 NA TRBV2 CASRRGSGTGQFF TGTGCCAGCAGGAGAGGTAGCGGGACCGGGCAGTTCTTC
TRBJ1-1 NA few TRBV30 CARTSPMNTEAFF TGTGCCCGCACGAGCCCAATGAACACTGAAGCTTTCTTT
TRBJ2-3 TRBD2 once TRBV18 CASSRTLAGVPDTQYF TGTGCCAGCTCACGCACACTAGCGGGAGTCCCAGATACGCAGTATTTT
TRBJ1-4 TRBD1 NA TRBV5-6 CASSYLTGNEKLFF TGTGCCAGCAGCTACTTGACAGGGAATGAAAAACTGTTTTTT
TRBJ1-3 NA few TRBV12-3/TRBV12-4 CASSLEENTIYF TGTGCCAGCAGTTTAGAGGAGAACACCATATATTTT
TRBJ2-5 TRBD1 NA TRBV5-4 CASSYQGAGETQYF TGTGCCAGCAGCTACCAGGGGGCGGGGGAGACCCAGTACTTC
TRBJ2-4 TRBD2 NA TRBV5-1 CASSDRLAGPNIQYF TGCGCCAGCAGCGATCGACTAGCGGGACCTAACATTCAGTACTTC
TRBJ2-7 TRBD1 NA TRBV28 CASSLSGQEAIDEQYF TGTGCCAGCAGTTTAAGCGGACAGGAAGCGATCGACGAGCAGTACTTC
TRBJ2-7 TRBD2 once TRBV27 CASNREGPSYEQYF TGTGCCAGCAATCGGGAGGGGCCCTCCTACGAGCAGTACTTC
TRBJ2-7 NA NA TRBV19 CASNGGDYEQYF TGTGCCAGTAATGGGGGCGACTACGAGCAGTACTTC
TRBJ1-2 TRBD1 NA TRBV9 CASTSLTRGQGYTF TGTGCCAGCACCTCTCTGACCAGGGGGCAGGGCTACACCTTC
TRBJ1-4 TRBD1 NA TRBV19 CASRTRDRVEKLFF TGTGCCAGTAGGACGCGGGACAGGGTTGAAAAACTGTTTTTT
TRBJ2-1 NA NA TRBV7-7 CASSPALRGTSDEQFF TGTGCTAGCAGCCCCGCTCTGCGGGGCACCTCCGATGAGCAGTTCTTC
TRBJ2-5 NA NA TRBV11-3 CASSLDRTEETQYF TGTGCCAGCAGCTTAGATCGGACAGAAGAGACCCAGTACTTC
TRBJ2-1 NA NA TRBV4-1 CASSQDRRGNEQFF TGCGCCAGCAGCCAAGACCGCAGGGGCAATGAGCAGTTCTTC